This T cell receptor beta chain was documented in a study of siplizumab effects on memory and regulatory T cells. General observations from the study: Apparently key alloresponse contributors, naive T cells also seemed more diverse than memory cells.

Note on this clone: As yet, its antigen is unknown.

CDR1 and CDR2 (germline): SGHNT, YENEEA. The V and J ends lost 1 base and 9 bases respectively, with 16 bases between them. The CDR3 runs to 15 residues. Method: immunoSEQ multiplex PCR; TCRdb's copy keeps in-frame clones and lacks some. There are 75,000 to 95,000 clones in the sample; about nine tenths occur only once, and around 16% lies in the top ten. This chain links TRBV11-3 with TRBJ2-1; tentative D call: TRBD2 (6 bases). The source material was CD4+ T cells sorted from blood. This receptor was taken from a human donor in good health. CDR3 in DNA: TGTGCCAGCAGCTTAGGGAAGCTCTGGGGAGGTGAGCAGTTCTTC. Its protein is CASSLGKLWGGEQFF.